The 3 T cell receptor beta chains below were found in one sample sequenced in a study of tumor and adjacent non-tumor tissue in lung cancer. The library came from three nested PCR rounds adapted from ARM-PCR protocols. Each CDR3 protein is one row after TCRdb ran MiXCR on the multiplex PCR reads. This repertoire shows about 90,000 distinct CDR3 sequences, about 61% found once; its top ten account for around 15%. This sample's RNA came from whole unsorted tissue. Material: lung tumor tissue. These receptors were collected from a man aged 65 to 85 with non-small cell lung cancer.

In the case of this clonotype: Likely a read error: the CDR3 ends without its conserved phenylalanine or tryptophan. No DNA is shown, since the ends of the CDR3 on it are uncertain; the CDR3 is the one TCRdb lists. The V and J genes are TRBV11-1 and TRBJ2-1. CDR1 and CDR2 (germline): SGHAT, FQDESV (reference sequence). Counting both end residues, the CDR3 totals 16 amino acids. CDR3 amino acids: CASRIIGGGSYNELFI.

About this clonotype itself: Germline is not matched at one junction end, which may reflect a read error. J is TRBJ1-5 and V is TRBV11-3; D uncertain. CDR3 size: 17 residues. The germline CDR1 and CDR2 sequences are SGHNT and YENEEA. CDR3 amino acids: CASTLDEGNYSNQPLHF. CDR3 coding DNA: TGTGCCAGCACCTTAGACGAGGGAAATTATAGCAATCAGCCCCTGCATTTT. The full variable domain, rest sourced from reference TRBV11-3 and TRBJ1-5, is EAGVVQSPRYKIIEKKQPVAFWCNPISGHNTLYWYLQNLGQGPELLIRYENEEAVDDSQLPKDRFSAERLKGVDSTLKIQPAELGDSAVYLCASTLDEGNYSNQPLHFGDGTRLSIL.

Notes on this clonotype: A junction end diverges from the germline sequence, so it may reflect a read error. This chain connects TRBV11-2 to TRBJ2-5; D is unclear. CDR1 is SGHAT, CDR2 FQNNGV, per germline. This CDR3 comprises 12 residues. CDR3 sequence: CANSRLAETQYF. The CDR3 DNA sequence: TGTGCCAACAGCCGGCTGGCAGAGACCCAGTACTTC.